These 15 T cell receptor beta chains were sequenced from one sample in a study of blood T cell repertoires in COVID-19. This table comes from immunoSEQ multiplex PCR, and its TCRdb copy is limited to in-frame clones, with some not included. The repertoire has approximately 140,000 clones, roughly 80% of them found once; the top ten carry approximately 6.6%. Sequenced: peripheral blood. Receptor source: a human donor in a cohort sampled during active COVID-19.

The rearrangement links TRBV15 to TRBJ2-3, with TRBD1 identical over 8 bases. Germline V gene sequence: CDR1 LNHNV, CDR2 YYDKDF (reference sequence). J was trimmed by 6 bases and V by 1 base; bases with no gene match: 18. The CDR3 spans 19 residues. The CDR3 DNA reads as TGTGCCACCAGCAGAGCTCCGGGTTTCATACAGGGGGGTACCGATACGCAGTATTTT. Protein: CATSRAPGFIQGGTDTQYF. Drawing the rest from reference TRBV15 and TRBJ2-3, the complete variable domain is DAMVIQNPRYQVTQFGKPVTLSCSQTLNHNVMYWYQQKSSQAPKLLFHYYDKDFNNEADTPDNFQSRRPNTSFCFLDIRSPGLGDTAMYLCATSRAPGFIQGGTDTQYFGPGTRLTVL.

The chain joins TRBV10-2 to TRBJ1-5; D call uncertain. Per the germline V gene, CDR1 is WSHSY and CDR2 is SAAADI. V shed 0 bases and J shed 0 bases, with 3 bases lying between them. The CDR3 is 14 amino acids. The CDR3, as DNA: TGCGCCAGCAGTGAGTCCGGTAGCAATCAGCCCCAGCATTTT. Protein sequence: CASSESGSNQPQHF.

The V and J genes are TRBV6-5 and TRBJ1-4; tentatively, D is TRBD1 (5 bases). In germline, CDR1 is MNHEY, CDR2 SVGAGI. V was trimmed by 6 bases and J by 6 bases, leaving 17 bases between them. CDR3 length equals 15 residues. CDR3 bases: TGTGCCAGCAGAAGGGAGGGGAATGGTTATGAAAAACTGTTTTTT. It codes for CASRREGNGYEKLFF.

The J gene is TRBJ1-5, the V gene TRBV5-4, with D uncertain. Between the trimmed V and J ends, which lost 0 bases and 5 bases, there was a span of 6 bases. The CDR3 extends over 13 amino acids. Germline CDR1 reads SGHNT; CDR2 reads YYREEE (reference sequence). Here the CDR3 reads CASSLGRDQPQHF. As DNA, the CDR3 is TGTGCCAGCAGCTTGGGCCGAGATCAGCCCCAGCATTTT.

This clone is a singleton in its sample. The sample contains more than one DNA sequence encoding this CDR3. The gene calls are TRBV25-1 and TRBJ1-1, with a possible D match to TRBD1 (5 bases). This CDR3 spans 12 amino acids. Germline CDR1 MGHDK, CDR2 SYGVNS. V lost 7 bases to trimming and J lost 2 bases, with 8 bases between them. CDR3 DNA sequence: TGTGCCAGCACCGGGGGAAACACTGAAGCTTTCTTT. It translates to CASTGGNTEAFF.

This chain connects TRBV15 to TRBJ2-7; D not resolved. CDR1 and CDR2 (germline): LNHNV, YYDKDF (reference sequence). V dropped 1 base and J dropped 5 bases, with 15 bases sitting between them. The CDR3 runs to 15 residues. This CDR3 is CATSRGSLVVDEQYF. In DNA form, the CDR3 reads TGTGCCACCAGCAGAGGCTCGCTAGTGGTGGACGAGCAGTACTTC.

This chain connects TRBV7-6 to TRBJ1-5; the match to TRBD1 covers 11 bases. V was clipped by 3 bases and J by 6 bases; unmatched bases: 7. The CDR3 totals 16 residues. Germline CDR1 and CDR2: SGHVS and FNYEAQ. In DNA form, the CDR3 reads TGTGCCAGCAGCTTTAATCCGGGACAGGGGGGTCAGCCCCAGCATTTT. It encodes CASSFNPGQGGQPQHF.

CDR3: CASSQFTGGQPQHF. CDR3 in DNA: TGCGCCAGCAGCCAATTCACAGGGGGTCAGCCCCAGCATTTT. This chain links TRBV4-3 with TRBJ1-5; 8 bases are a match to TRBD1. The CDR3 is 14 amino acids. The germline V gene has CDR1 LGHNA and CDR2 YSLEER. Losses at the gene ends were 2 bases for V and 6 bases for J; bases not matched to a gene: 3.

A few counts support this clone. The V and J genes are TRBV11-2 and TRBJ2-3; 10 positions match TRBD1. CDR3 length: 15 residues. Germline CDR1 is SGHAT and CDR2 is FQNNGV. Losses at the gene ends were 4 bases for V and 4 bases for J; bases not matched to a gene: 5. The CDR3 reads CASSWGTGDPDTQYF. In nucleotides, the CDR3 is TGTGCCAGCAGCTGGGGGACAGGGGACCCAGATACGCAGTATTTT.

The V call is TRBV7-6, the J call TRBJ2-2; D might be TRBD1 (6 bases). Trimming took off 1 base at V and 0 bases at J, with 6 bases between the two ends. The CDR3 sequence is 15 residues long. The germline V gene has CDR1 SGHVS and CDR2 FNYEAQ. As DNA, the CDR3 is TGTGCCAGCAGCTTAGGGGGGCCGAACACCGGGGAGCTGTTTTTT. This codes for CASSLGGPNTGELFF.

The rearrangement uses TRBV9 and TRBJ2-3; a possible D gene is TRBD1 (6 bases). V lost 5 bases to trimming and J lost 5 bases, with 18 bases between them. Germline CDR1 and CDR2: SGDLS and YYNGEE. The CDR3 consists of 15 residues. CDR3 DNA: TGTGCCAGCAGTGATGGACAGATGGTAAAAGATACGCAGTATTTT. Protein sequence: CASSDGQMVKDTQYF.

The V gene is TRBV15, the J gene TRBJ2-1; weak D call: TRBD2 (5 bases). CDR3 length: 14 residues. V shed 0 bases and J shed 6 bases, with 9 bases lying between them. Germline V CDR1 and CDR2: LNHNV, YYDKDF (reference sequence). CDR3 loop: CATSRDRLANEQFF. In DNA, the CDR3 is TGTGCCACCAGCAGAGATAGGCTAGCCAATGAGCAGTTCTTC.

This clone was seen once. The gene calls are TRBV5-1 and TRBJ1-6; 7 positions match TRBD1. Germline V gives CDR1 SGHRS, CDR2 YFSETQ. This CDR3 region has 16 residues. J was trimmed by 7 bases and V by 0 bases; bases with no gene match: 7. CDR3 region: CASSLEITGANSPLHF. In DNA, the CDR3 is TGCGCCAGCAGCTTGGAGATAACAGGGGCAAATTCACCCCTCCACTTT.

This clone was seen just once. This chain links TRBV30 with TRBJ2-5; D is perhaps TRBD1 (6 bases). Germline CDR1 is GTSNPN and CDR2 is SVGIG (reference sequence). Trimming removed 1 base from V and 1 base from J, with 10 bases in between. The CDR3 has 14 residues. The CDR3, as DNA: TGTGCCTGGAGTGGGGGGCCAGTCCAAGAGACCCAGTACTTC. Translation gives CAWSGGPVQETQYF.

The chain couples TRBV7-2 to TRBJ2-7, with 11 bases aligning to TRBD1. J gave up 6 bases and V 2 bases, and 6 bases lay outside the gene matches. Germline values: CDR1 SGHTA, CDR2 FQGNSA. The CDR3 loop spans 15 amino acids. This chain's CDR3 is CASSLSGQGAGEQYF. CDR3 coding DNA: TGTGCCAGCAGCTTATCCGGACAGGGGGCCGGCGAGCAGTACTTC.